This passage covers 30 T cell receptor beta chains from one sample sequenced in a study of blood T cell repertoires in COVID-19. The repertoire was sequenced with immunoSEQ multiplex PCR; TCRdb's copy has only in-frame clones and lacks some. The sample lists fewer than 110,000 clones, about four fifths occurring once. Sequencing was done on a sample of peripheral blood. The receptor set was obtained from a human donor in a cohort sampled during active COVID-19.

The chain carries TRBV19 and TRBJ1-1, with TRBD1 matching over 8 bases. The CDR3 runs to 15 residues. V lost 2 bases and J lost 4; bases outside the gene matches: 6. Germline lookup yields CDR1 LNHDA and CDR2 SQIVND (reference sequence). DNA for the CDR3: TGTGCCAGTAGTATACCCGGACAGGGTGTCACTGAAGCTTTCTTT. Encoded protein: CASSIPGQGVTEAFF. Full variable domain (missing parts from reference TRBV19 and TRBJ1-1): DGGITQSPKYLFRKEGQNVTLSCEQNLNHDAMYWYRQDPGQGLRLIYYSQIVNDFQKGDIAEGYSVSREKKESFPLTVTSAQKNPTAFYLCASSIPGQGVTEAFFGQGTRLTVV.

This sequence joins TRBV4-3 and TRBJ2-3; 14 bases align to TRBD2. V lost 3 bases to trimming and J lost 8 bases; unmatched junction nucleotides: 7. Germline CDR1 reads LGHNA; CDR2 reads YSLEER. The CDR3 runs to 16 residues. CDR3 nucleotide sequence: TGCGCCAGCAGCCACGGGACTAGCGGGAGCTTGGGTACGCAGTATTTT. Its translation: CASSHGTSGSLGTQYF.

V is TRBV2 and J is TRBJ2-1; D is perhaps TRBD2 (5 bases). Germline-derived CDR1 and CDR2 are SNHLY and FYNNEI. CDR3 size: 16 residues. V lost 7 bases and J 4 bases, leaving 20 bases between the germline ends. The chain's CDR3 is CASNSGFGMGYNEQFF. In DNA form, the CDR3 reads TGTGCCAGCAATTCGGGGTTCGGAATGGGGTACAATGAGCAGTTCTTC.

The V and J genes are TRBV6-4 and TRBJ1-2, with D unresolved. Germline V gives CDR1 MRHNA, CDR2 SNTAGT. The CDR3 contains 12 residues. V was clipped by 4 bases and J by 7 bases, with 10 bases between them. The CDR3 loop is CASSGGLGGYTF. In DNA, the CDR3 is TGTGCCAGCAGTGGAGGGTTAGGTGGCTACACCTTC.

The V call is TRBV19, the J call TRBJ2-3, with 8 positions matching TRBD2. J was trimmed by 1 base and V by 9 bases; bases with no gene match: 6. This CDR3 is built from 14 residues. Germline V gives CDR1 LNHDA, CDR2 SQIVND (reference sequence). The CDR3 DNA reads TGTGCCAGCAAGCGGGAGATAGGCACAGATACGCAGTATTTT. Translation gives CASKREIGTDTQYF.

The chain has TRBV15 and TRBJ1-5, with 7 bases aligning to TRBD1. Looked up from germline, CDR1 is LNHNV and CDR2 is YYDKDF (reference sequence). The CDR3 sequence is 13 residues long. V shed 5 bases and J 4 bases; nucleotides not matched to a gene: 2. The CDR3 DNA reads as TGTGCCACCAGCGGGACAGTTAATCAGCCCCAGCATTTT. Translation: CATSGTVNQPQHF.

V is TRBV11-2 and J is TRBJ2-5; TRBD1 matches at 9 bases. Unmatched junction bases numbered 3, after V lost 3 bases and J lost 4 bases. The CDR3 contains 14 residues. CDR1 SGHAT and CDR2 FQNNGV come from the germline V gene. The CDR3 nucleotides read TGTGCCAGCAGCTTTGAGACAGGGGGAGAGACCCAGTACTTC. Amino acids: CASSFETGGETQYF.

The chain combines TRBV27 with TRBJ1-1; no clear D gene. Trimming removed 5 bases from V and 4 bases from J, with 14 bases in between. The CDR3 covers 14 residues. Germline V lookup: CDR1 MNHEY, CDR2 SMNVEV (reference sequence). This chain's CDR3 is CASSPSSSGTEAFF. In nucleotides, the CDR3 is TGTGCCAGCAGTCCCTCGTCATCAGGCACTGAAGCTTTCTTT.

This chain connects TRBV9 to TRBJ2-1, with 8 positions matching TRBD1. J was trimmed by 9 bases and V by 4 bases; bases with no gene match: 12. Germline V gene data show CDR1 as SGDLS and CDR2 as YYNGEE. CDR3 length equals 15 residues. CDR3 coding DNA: TGTGCCAGCAGCCCATCGAGCCGACAGGGGTTTGAGCAGTTCTTC. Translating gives CASSPSSRQGFEQFF.

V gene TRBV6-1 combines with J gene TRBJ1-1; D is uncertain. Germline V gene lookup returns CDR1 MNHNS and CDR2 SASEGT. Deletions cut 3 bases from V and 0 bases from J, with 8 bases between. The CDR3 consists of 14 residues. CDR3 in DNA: TGTGCCAGCAGTGACCGGACTGTGAACACTGAAGCTTTCTTT. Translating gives CASSDRTVNTEAFF.

CDR3 loop: CASSLDSYSGANVLTF. As DNA, the CDR3 is TGCGCCAGCAGCTTAGACAGTTACTCTGGGGCCAACGTCCTGACTTTC. The chain joins TRBV5-1 to TRBJ2-6, with a tentative D call TRBD1 (5 bases). Deletions cut 2 bases from V and 0 bases from J, with 9 bases between. Germline V CDR1 and CDR2: SGHRS, YFSETQ. There are 16 residues in the CDR3.

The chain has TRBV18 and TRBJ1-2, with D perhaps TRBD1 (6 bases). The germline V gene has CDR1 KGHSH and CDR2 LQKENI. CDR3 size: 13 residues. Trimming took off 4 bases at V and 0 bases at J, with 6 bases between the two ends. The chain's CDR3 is CASSQGANYGYTF. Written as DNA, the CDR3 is TGTGCCAGCTCACAGGGGGCTAACTATGGCTACACCTTC.

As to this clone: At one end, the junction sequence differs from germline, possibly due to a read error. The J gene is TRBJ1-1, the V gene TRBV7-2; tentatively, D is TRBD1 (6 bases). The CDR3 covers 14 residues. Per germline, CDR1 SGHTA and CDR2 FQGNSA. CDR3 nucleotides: TGTGCCAGCAGCTTAGCTACAGGGAACGCTGAAGCTTTCTTT. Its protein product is CASSLATGNAEAFF.

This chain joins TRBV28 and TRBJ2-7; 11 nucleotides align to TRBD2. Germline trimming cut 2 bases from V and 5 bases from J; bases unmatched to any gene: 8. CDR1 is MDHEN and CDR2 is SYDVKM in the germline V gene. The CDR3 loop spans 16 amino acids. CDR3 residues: CASSLGGGTSGHEQYF. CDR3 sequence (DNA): TGTGCCAGCAGTTTAGGTGGAGGGACTAGCGGCCACGAGCAGTACTTC.

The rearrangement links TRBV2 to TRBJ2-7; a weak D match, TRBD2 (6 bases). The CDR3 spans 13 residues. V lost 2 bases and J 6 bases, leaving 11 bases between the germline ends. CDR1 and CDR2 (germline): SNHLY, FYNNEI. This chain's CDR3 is CASSETSSREQYV. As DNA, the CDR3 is TGTGCCAGCAGTGAAACTAGCAGTCGCGAGCAGTACGTC.

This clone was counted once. The CDR3 DNA sequence: TGTGCCATCAGCGAACGAACGGGCTACGAGCAGTACTTC. Residues: CAISERTGYEQYF. J is TRBJ2-7 and V is TRBV10-3; D remains ambiguous. V was pared by 6 bases and J by 3 bases, with 12 bases between. The CDR3 is 13 amino acids. The germline CDR1 and CDR2 sequences are ENHRY and SYGVKD.

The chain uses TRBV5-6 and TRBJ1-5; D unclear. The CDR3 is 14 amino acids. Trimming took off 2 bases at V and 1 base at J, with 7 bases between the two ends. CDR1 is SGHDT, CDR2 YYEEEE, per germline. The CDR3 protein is CASSLSGSNQPQHF. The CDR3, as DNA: TGTGCCAGCAGCTTATCAGGAAGCAATCAGCCCCAGCATTTT.

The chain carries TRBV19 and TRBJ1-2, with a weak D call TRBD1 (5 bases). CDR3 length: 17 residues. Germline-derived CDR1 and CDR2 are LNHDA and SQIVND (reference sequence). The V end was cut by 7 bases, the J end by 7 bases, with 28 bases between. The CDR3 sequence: CASMGVVLGGRPGGYTF. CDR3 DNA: TGTGCCAGTATGGGGGTCGTTCTGGGAGGTAGGCCCGGTGGCTACACCTTC.

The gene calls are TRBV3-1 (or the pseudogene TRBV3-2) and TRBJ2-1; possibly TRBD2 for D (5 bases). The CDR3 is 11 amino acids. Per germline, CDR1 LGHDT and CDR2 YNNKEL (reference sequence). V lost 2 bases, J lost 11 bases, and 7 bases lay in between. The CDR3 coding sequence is TGTGCCAGCAGCCAACCGGGGAAGCAGTTCTTC. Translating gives CASSQPGKQFF.

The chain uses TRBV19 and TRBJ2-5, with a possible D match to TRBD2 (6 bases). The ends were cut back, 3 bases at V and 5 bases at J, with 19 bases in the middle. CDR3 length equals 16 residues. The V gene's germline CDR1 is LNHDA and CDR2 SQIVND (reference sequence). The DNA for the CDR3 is TGTGCCAGTAGTATTACAAGAAGCGGGCAAGGGGAGACCCAGTACTTC. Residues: CASSITRSGQGETQYF.

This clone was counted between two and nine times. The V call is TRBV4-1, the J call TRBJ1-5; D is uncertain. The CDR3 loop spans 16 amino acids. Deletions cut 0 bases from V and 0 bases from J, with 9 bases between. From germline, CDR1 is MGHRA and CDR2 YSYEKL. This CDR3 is CASSQDEMNSNQPQHF. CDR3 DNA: TGCGCCAGCAGCCAAGATGAGATGAATAGCAATCAGCCCCAGCATTTT.

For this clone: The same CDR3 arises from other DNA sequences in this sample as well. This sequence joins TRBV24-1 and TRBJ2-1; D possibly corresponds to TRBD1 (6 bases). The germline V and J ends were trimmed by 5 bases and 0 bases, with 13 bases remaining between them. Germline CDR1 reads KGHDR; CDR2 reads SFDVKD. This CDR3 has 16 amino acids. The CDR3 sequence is CATSGLRGSSYNEQFF. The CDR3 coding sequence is TGTGCCACCAGTGGACTCAGGGGAAGCTCCTACAATGAGCAGTTCTTC.

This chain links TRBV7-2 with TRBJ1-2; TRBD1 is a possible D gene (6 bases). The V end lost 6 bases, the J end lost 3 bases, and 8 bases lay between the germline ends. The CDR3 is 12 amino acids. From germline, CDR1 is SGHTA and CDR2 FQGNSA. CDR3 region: CASSGGHYGYTF. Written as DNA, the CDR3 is TGTGCCAGCAGTGGGGGCCACTATGGCTACACCTTC. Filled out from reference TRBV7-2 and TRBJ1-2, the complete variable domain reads GAGVSQSPSNKVTEKGKDVELRCDPISGHTALYWYRQSLGQGLEFLIYFQGNSAPDKSGLPSDRFSAERTGGSVSTLTIQRTQQEDSAVYLCASSGGHYGYTFGSGTRLTVV.

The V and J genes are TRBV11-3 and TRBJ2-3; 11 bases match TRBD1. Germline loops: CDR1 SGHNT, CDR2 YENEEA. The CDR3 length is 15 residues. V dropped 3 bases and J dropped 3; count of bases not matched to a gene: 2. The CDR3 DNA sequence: TGTGCCAGCAGCTTGGGACAGGGGGAAACAGATACGCAGTATTTT. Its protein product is CASSLGQGETDTQYF. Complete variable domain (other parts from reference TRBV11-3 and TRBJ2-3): EAGVVQSPRYKIIEKKQPVAFWCNPISGHNTLYWYLQNLGQGPELLIRYENEEAVDDSQLPKDRFSAERLKGVDSTLKIQPAELGDSAVYLCASSLGQGETDTQYFGPGTRLTVL.

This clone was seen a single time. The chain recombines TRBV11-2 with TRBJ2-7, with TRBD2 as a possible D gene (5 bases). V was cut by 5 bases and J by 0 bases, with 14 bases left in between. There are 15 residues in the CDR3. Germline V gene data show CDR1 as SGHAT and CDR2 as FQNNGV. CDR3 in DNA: TGTGCCAGCAGCGTGTCCGGGATGAGCTCCTACGAGCAGTACGTC. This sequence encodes CASSVSGMSSYEQYV.

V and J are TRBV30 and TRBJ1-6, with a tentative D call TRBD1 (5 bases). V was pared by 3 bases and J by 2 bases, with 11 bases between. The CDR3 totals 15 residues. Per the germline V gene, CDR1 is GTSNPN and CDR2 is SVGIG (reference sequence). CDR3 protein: CAWRPQGAYNSPLHF. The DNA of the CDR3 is TGTGCCTGGAGGCCCCAAGGGGCCTATAATTCACCCCTCCACTTT.

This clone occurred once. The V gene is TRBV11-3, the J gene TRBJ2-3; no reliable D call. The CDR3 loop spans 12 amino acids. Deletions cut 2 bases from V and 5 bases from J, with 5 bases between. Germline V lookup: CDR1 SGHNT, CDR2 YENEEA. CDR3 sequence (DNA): TGTGCCAGCAGCTTAACTCAAGATACGCAGTATTTT. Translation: CASSLTQDTQYF.

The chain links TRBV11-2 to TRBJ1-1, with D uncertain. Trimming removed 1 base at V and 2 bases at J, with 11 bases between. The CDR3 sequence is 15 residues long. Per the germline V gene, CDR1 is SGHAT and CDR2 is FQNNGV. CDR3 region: CASSLVAQVNTEAFF. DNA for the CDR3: TGTGCCAGCAGCTTAGTGGCGCAGGTTAACACTGAAGCTTTCTTT. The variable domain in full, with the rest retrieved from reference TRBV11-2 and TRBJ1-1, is EAGVAQSPRYKIIEKRQSVAFWCNPISGHATLYWYQQILGQGPKLLIQFQNNGVVDDSQLPKDRFSAERLKGVDSTLKIQPAKLEDSAVYLCASSLVAQVNTEAFFGQGTRLTVV.

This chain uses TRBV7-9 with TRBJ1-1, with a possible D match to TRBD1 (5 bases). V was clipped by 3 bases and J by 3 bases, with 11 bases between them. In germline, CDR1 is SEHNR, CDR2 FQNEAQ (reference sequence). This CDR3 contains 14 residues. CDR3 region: CASSLDIGDTEAFF. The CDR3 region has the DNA TGTGCCAGCAGCTTGGACATTGGGGACACTGAAGCTTTCTTT.

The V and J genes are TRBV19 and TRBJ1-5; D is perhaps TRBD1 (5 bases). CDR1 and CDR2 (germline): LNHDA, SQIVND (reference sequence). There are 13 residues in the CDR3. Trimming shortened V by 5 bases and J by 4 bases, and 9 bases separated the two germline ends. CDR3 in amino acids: CASSQDINQPQHF. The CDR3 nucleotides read TGTGCCAGTAGTCAGGACATTAATCAGCCCCAGCATTTT.